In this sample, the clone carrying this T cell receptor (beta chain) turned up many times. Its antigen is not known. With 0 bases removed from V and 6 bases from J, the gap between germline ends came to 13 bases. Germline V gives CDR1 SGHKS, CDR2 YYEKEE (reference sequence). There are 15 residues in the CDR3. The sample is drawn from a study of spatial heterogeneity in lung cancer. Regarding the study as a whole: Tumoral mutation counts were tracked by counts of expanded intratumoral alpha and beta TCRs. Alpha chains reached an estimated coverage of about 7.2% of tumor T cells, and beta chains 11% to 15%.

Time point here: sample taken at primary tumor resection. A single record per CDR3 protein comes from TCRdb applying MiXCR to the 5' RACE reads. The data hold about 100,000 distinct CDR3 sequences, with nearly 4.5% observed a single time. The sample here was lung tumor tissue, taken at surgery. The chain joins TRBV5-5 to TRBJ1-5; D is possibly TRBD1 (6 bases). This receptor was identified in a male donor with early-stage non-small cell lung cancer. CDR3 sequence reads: CASSLAPGAGQPQHF. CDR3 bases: TGTGCCAGCAGCTTGGCCCCAGGGGCAGGTCAGCCCCAGCATTTT.